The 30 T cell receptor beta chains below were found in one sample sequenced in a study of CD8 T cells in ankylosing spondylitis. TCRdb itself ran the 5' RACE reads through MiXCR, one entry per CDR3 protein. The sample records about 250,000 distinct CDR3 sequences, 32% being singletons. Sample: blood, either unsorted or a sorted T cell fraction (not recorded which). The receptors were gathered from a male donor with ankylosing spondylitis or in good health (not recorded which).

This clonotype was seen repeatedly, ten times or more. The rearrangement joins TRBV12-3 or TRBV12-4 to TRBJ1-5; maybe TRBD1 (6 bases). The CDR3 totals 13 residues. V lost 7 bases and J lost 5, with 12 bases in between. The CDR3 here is CASTEGVHQPQHF. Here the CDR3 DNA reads TGTGCCAGCACCGAGGGGGTTCATCAGCCCCAGCATTTT.

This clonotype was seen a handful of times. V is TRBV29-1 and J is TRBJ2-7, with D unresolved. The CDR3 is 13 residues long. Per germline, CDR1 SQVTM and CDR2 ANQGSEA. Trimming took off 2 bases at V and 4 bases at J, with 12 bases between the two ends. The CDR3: CSVETSPGYEQYF. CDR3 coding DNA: TGCAGCGTTGAAACCTCCCCCGGGTACGAGCAGTACTTC.

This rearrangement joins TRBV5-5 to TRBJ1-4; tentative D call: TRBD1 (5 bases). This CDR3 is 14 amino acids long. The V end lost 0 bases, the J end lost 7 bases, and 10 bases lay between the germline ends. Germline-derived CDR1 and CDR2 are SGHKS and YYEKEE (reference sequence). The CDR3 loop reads CASSLDQGREKLFF. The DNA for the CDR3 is TGTGCCAGCAGCTTGGACCAGGGACGTGAAAAACTGTTTTTT.

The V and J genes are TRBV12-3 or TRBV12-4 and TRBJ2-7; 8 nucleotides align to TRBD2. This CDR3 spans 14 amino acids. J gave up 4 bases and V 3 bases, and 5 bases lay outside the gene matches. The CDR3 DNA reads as TGTGCCAGCAGTTTCGGACTAGCAAATTACGAGCAGTACTTC. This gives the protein CASSFGLANYEQYF.

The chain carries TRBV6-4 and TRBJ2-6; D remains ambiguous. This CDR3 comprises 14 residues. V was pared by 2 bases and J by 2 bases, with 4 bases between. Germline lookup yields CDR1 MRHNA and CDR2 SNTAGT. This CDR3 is CASSDDPGANVLTF. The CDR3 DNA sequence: TGTGCCAGCAGTGACGACCCTGGGGCCAACGTCCTGACTTTC.

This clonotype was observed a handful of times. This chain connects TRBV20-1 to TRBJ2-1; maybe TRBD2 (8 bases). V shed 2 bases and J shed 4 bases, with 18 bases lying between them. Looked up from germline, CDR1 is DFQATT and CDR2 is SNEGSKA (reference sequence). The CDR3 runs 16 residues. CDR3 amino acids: CSARRGTAGAYNEQFF. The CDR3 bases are TGCAGTGCTAGACGCGGGACAGCGGGGGCTTACAATGAGCAGTTCTTC.

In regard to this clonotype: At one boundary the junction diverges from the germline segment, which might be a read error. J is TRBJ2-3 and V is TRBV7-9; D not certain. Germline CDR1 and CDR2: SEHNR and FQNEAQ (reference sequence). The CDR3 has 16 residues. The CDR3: CASTLSGPPSSDTQYF. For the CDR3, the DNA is TGTGCCAGCACCTTAAGTGGGCCACCTTCCTCAGATACGCAGTATTTT.

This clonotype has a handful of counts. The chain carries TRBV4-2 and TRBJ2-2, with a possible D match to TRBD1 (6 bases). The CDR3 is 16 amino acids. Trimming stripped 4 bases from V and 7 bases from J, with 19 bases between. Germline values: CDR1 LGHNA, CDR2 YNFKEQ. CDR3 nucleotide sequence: TGTGCCAGCAGCCCTAAAACAGGGAAGGAGGTCGGGGAGCTGTTTTTT. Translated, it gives CASSPKTGKEVGELFF.

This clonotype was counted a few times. The CDR3 region is CASSPSQETQYF. In DNA form, the CDR3 reads TGTGCCAGCAGCCCCTCCCAAGAGACCCAGTACTTC. The chain combines TRBV6-6 with TRBJ2-5; unclear D gene. The CDR3 is 12 residues long. The germline CDR1 and CDR2 sequences are MNHNY and SVGAGI (reference sequence). V was shortened by 6 bases and J by 1 base, with 6 bases between the two germline ends.

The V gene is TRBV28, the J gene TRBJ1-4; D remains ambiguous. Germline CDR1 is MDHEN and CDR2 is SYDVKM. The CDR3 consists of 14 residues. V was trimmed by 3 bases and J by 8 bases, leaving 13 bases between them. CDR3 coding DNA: TGTGCCAGCAGTTTCGACCTTATGGAGGAAAAACTGTTTTTT. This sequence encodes CASSFDLMEEKLFF. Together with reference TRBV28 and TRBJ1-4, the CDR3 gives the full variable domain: DVKVTQSSRYLVKRTGEKVFLECVQDMDHENMFWYRQDPGLGLRLIYFSYDVKMKEKGDIPEGYSVSREKKERFSLILESASTNQTSMYLCASSFDLMEEKLFFGSGTQLSVL.

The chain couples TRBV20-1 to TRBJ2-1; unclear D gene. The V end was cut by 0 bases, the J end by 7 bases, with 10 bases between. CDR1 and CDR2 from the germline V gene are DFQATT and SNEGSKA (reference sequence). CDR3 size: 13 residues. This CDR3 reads CSARDPNWNEQFF. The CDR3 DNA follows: TGCAGTGCTAGAGATCCAAATTGGAATGAGCAGTTCTTC.

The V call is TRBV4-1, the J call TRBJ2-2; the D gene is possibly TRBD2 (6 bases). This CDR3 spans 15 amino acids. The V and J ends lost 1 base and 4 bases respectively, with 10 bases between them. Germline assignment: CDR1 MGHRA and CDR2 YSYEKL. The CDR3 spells CASSQVGRGTGELFF. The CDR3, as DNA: TGCGCCAGCAGCCAAGTAGGGCGGGGCACCGGGGAGCTGTTTTTT.

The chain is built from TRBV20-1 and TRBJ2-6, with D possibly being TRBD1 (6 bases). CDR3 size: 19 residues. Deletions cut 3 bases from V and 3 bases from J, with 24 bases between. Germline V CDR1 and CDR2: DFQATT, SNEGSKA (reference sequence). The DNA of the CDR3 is TGCAGTGCTAGGACTTCTGGACAGCTACACTTAGGTGGGGCCAACGTCCTGACTTTC. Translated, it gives CSARTSGQLHLGGANVLTF.

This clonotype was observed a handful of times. In DNA, the CDR3 is TGTGCCAGCAGCTGGGGTCCTACTAGCGGGGGTCTAGATACGCAGTATTTT. This gives the protein CASSWGPTSGGLDTQYF. This chain connects TRBV5-6 to TRBJ2-3; 11 nucleotides align to TRBD2. The germline V gene has CDR1 SGHDT and CDR2 YYEEEE. This CDR3 has 17 residues. Germline trimming cut 3 bases from V and 5 bases from J; bases unmatched to any gene: 11.

In nucleotides, the CDR3 is TGTGCCAGCAGCTTAGGGGGGACGGCCACCTACGAGCAGTACTTC. Protein: CASSLGGTATYEQYF. The chain recombines TRBV7-2 with TRBJ2-7; D assignment may be TRBD1 or TRBD2 (5 bases each). This CDR3 has 15 amino acids. V was cut by 1 base and J by 2 bases, with 12 bases left in between. Looked up from germline, CDR1 is SGHTA and CDR2 is FQGNSA.

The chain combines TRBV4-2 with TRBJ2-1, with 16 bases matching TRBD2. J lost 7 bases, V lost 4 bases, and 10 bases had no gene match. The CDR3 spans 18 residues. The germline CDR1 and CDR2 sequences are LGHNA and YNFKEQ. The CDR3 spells CASSPPGLAGGPRNEQFF. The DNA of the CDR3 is TGTGCCAGCAGCCCTCCGGGACTAGCGGGGGGGCCGAGGAATGAGCAGTTCTTC.

CDR3 DNA: TGTGCCAGCAGCCCCATGGGGAAAGAAAGTGCAGATACGCAGTATTTT. Its protein product is CASSPMGKESADTQYF. The chain recombines TRBV7-9 with TRBJ2-3, with D hard to call. This CDR3 has 16 amino acids. The V end lost 5 bases, the J end lost 4 bases, and 19 bases lay between the germline ends. Germline V gives CDR1 SEHNR, CDR2 FQNEAQ (reference sequence). The full variable domain, completed using reference TRBV7-9 and TRBJ2-3, is DTGVSQNPRHKITKRGQNVTFRCDPISEHNRLYWYRQTLGQGPEFLTYFQNEAQLEKSRLLSDRFSAERPKGSFSTLEIQRTEQGDSAMYLCASSPMGKESADTQYFGPGTRLTVL.

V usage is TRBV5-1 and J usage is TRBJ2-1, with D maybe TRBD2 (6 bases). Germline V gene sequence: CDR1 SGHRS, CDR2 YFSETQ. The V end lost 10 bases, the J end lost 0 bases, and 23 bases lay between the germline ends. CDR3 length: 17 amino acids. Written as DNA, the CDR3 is TGCGCCCTCGCTGACGGGACTTGCCCGAGCTCCTACAATGAGCAGTTCTTC. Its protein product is CALADGTCPSSYNEQFF.

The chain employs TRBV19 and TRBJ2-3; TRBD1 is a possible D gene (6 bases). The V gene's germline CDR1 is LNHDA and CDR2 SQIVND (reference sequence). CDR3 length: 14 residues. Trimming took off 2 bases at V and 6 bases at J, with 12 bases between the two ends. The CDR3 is CASSITQGTDTQYF. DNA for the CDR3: TGTGCCAGTAGTATAACACAGGGTACCGATACGCAGTATTTT.

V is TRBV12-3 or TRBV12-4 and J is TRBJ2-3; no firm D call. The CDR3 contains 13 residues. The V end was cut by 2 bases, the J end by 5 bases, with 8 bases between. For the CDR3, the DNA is TGTGCCAGCAGTTTAAACATCAGAGATACGCAGTATTTT. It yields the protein CASSLNIRDTQYF.

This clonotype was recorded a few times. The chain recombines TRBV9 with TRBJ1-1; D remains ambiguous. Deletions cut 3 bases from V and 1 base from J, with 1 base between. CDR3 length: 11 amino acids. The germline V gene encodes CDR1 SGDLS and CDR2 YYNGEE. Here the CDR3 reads CASSANTEAFF. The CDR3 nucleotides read TGTGCCAGCAGCGCGAACACTGAAGCTTTCTTT. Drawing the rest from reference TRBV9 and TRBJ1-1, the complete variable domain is DSGVTQTPKHLITATGQRVTLRCSPRSGDLSVYWYQQSLDQGLQFLIQYYNGEERAKGNILERFSAQQFPDLHSELNLSSLELGDSALYFCASSANTEAFFGQGTRLTVV.

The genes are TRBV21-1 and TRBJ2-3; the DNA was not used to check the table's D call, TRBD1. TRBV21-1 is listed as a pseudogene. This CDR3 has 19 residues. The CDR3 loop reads CASSRNRGTGTPDVNTQYF. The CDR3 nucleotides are TGTGCCAGCAGCAGGAATAGAGGAACCGGGACACCTGACGTTAATACGCAGTATTTT.

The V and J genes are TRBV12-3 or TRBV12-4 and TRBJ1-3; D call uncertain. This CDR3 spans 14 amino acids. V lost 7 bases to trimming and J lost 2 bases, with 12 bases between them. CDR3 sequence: CASTLLGTGNTIYF. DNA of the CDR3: TGTGCCAGCACCCTGCTGGGGACTGGAAACACCATATATTTT.

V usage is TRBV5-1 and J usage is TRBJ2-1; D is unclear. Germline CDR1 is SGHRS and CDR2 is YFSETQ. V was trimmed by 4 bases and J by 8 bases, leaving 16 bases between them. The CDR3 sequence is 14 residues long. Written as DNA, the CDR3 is TGCGCCAGCAGCAACGCGCCCTTAGGATATGAGCAGTTCTTC. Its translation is CASSNAPLGYEQFF.

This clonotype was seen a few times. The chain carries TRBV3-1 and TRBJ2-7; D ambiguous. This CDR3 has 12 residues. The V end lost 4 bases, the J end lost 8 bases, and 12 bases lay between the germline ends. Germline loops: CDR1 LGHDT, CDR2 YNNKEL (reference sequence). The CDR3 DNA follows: TGTGCCAGCAGCCGGTCGGCCAGCAAGCAGTACTTC. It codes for CASSRSASKQYF.

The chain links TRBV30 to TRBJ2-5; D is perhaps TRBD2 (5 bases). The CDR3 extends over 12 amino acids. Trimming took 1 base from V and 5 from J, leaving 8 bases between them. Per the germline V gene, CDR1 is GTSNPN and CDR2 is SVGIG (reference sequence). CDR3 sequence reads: CAWSARGETQYF. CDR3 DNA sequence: TGTGCCTGGAGTGCTCGAGGGGAGACCCAGTACTTC.

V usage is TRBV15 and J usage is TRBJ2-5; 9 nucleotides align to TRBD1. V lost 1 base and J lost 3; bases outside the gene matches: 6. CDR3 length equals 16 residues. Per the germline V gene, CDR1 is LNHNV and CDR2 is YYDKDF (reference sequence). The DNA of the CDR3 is TGTGCCACCAGCAGAGGGGGACAGGGTGCGAAAGAGACCCAGTACTTC. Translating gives CATSRGGQGAKETQYF.

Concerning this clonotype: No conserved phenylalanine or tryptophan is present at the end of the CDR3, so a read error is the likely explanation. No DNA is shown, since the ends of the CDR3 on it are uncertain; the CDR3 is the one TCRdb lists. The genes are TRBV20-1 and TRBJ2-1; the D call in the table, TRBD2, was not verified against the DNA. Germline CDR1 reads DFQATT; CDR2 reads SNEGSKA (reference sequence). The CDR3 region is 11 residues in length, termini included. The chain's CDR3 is CSARDLTERVL.

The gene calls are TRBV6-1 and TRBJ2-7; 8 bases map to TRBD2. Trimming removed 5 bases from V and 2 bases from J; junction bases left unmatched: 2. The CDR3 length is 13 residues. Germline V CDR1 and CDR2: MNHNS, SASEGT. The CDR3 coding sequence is TGTGCCAGCAGTCGGGGGGGACCCTACGAGCAGTACTTC. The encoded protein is CASSRGGPYEQYF.

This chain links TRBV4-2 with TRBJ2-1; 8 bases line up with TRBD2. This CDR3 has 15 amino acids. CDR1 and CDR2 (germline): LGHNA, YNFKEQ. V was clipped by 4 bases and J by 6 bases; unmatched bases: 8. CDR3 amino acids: CASSLGGADFNEQFF. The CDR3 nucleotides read TGTGCCAGCAGCCTCGGGGGGGCCGATTTCAATGAGCAGTTCTTC.